This T cell receptor beta chain stems from a study of T cell responses to AZD1222 COVID-19 vaccine. Second-dose timings of about 4 or about 12 weeks were pooled. Germline V gene lookup returns CDR1 SGDLS and CDR2 YYNGEE. CDR3 size: 15 residues. The V end lost 0 bases, the J end lost 9 bases, and 13 bases lay between the germline ends. TCRdb's copy holds only in-frame clones and misses some; the assay was immunoSEQ multiplex PCR. The data show just over 90,000 clones, over 75% seen once. This clone has only a few counts. The sequence derives from an adult who received the AZD1222 COVID-19 vaccine. V and J are TRBV9 and TRBJ1-6; D not certain. The sequencing here drew on peripheral blood, taken 28 days after the second AZD1222 dose. The CDR3 coding sequence is TGTGCCAGCAGCGTAGCTCCAGGCTCGGGTTCACCCCTCCACTTT. Its protein product is CASSVAPGSGSPLHF. Full variable domain (outside the CDR3, taken from reference TRBV9 and TRBJ1-6): DSGVTQTPKHLITATGQRVTLRCSPRSGDLSVYWYQQSLDQGLQFLIQYYNGEERAKGNILERFSAQQFPDLHSELNLSSLELGDSALYFCASSVAPGSGSPLHFGNGTRLTVT.